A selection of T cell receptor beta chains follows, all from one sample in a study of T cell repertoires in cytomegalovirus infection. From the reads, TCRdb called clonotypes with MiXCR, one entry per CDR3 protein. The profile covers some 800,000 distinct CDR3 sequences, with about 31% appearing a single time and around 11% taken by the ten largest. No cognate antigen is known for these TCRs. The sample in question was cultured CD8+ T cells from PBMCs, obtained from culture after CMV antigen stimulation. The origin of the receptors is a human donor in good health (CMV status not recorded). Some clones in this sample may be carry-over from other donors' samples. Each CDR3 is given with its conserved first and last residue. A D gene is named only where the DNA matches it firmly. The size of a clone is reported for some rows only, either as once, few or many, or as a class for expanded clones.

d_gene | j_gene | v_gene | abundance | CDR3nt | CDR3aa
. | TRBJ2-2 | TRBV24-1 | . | TGTGCCACCAGTGATTTGCCCGGGGAGCTGTTTTTT | CATSDLPGELFF
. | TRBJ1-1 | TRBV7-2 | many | TGTGCCAGCAGCGATCCGACAGGTGAAGCTTTCTTT | CASSDPTGEAFF
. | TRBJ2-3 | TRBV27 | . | TGTGCCAGCAGTTTAGGACCTACGTTAGGAGATACGCAGTATTTT | CASSLGPTLGDTQYF
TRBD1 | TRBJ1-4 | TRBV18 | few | TGTGCCAGCTCACCACCAGTAAGGGACAGCGATAATGAAAAACTGTTTTTT | CASSPPVRDSDNEKLFF
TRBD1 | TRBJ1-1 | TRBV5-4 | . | TGTGCCAGCAGGACCCAGGGGGACGGCACTGAAGCTTTCTTT | CASRTQGDGTEAFF
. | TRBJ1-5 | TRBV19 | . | TGTGCCAGTAGTCCCTCAGCAGGGGTCGCTCAGCCCCAGCATTTT | CASSPSAGVAQPQHF
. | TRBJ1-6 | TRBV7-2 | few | TGTGCCAGCAGCTTAGCGGCCCAGGTATCCTATAATTCACCCCTCCACTTT | CASSLAAQVSYNSPLHF
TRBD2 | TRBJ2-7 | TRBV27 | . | TGTGCCAGCAGTTTATCGGGGACTAGCGAGCAGTACTTC | CASSLSGTSEQYF
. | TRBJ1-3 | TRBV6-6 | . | TGTGCCAGCAATGAACGGGGTCCCCAAAAACCCATATATTTT | CASNERGPQKPIYF
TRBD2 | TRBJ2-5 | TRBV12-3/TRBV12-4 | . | TGTGCCAGCAGTTTCGGGGGGGAGCCCCTAGAGACCCAGTACTTC | CASSFGGEPLETQYF
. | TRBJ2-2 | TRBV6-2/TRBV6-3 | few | TGTGCCAGCAGCCTGTTTAAACCGAACACCGGGGAGCTGTTTTTT | CASSLFKPNTGELFF
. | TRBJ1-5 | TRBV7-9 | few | TGTGCCAGCAGCTTTGGGGGGCAAGATCAGCCCCAGCATTTT | CASSFGGQDQPQHF
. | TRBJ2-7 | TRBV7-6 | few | TGTGCCAGCAGCTTAGTTGGGGTGGGCAGGGCTGCCGAGCAGTACTTC | CASSLVGVGRAAEQYF
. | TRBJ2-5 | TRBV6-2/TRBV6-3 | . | TGTGCCAGTCTAATGGGGAGACAAGAGACCCAGTACTTC | CASLMGRQETQYF
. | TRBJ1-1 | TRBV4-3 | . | TGCGCCAGCAGTGCCCTTGTGGACACTGAAGCTTTCTTT | CASSALVDTEAFF
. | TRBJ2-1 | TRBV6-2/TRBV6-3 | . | TGTGCCAGCGGGTTACAACTTGAGCAGTTCTTC | CASGLQLEQFF
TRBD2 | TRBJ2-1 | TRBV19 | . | TGTGCCAGTAGTTGGACTAGCGGGGGGTCTGCCAATGAGCAGTTCTTC | CASSWTSGGSANEQFF
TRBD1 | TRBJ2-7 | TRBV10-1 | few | TGCGCCACCGGACAGGGAATCTACGAGCAGTACTTC | CATGQGIYEQYF
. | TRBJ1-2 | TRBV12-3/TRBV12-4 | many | TGTGCCAGCAGTTTGAGTCAGGGAGATGGCTACACCTTC | CASSLSQGDGYTF
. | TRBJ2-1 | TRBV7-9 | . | TGTGCCAGCAGCTTAGGACGGGGAAAATTCTTC | CASSLGRGKFF
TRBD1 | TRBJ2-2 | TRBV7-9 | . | TGTGCCAGCAGCTTATGGAGAACAGGGGATAGGACCGGGGAGCTGTTTTTT | CASSLWRTGDRTGELFF
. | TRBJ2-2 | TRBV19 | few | TGTGCCAGTAGTATAGAGAGTGGGACAACTAACACCGGGGAGCTGTTTTTT | CASSIESGTTNTGELFF
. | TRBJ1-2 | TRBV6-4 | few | TGTGCCAGCAGTGAAGGACAATACTCCGATGGCTACACCTTC | CASSEGQYSDGYTF
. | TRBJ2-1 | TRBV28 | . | TGTGCCCACCGGGACGACAATGAGCAGTTCTTC | CAHRDDNEQFF
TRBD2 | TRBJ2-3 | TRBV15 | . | TGTGCCACCAGCAGAGAGGTCCCACGGACTAGCGGGGGGCCACATACGCAGTATTTT | CATSREVPRTSGGPHTQYF
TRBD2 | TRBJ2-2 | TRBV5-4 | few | TGTGCCAGCAGCTTCCTAGCGGGGTCGAACACCGGGGAGCTGTTTTTT | CASSFLAGSNTGELFF
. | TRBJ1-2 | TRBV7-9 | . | TGTGCCAGCAGCTTAACAGGGAAGACTAACTATGGCTACACCTTC | CASSLTGKTNYGYTF
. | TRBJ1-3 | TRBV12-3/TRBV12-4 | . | TGTGCCAGCATTAGACTTCTCGATGGAAACACCATATATTTT | CASIRLLDGNTIYF
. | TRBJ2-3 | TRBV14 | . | TGTGCCAGCAGCCAAAAGCAGCGTGATACGCAGTATTTT | CASSQKQRDTQYF
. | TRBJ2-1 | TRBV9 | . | TGTGCCAGCAGCCTTGGGACATCCCGTTCCTACAATGAGCAGTTCTTC | CASSLGTSRSYNEQFF
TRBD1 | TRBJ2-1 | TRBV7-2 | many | TGTGCCAGCAGCTTAGCCCGACAGGGGAAGTATGAGCAGTTCTTC | CASSLARQGKYEQFF
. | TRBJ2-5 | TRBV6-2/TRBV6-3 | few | TGTGCCAGCAGTTATGGCCGGAGCCAAGAGACCCAGTACTTC | CASSYGRSQETQYF
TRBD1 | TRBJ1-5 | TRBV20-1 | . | TGCAGTGCTAGAGCCCTTGTCTCCAGGGGGCAGGGTCAGCCCCAGCATTTT | CSARALVSRGQGQPQHF
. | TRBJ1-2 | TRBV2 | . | TGTGCCAGCCCTACCGGAGGCTATGGCTACACCTTC | CASPTGGYGYTF
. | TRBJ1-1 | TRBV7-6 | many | TGTGCCAGCAGCGAAGGGGTGTTAGTTGTAATGAACACTGAAGCTTTCTTT | CASSEGVLVVMNTEAFF
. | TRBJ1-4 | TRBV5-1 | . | TGCGCCAGCAGCTTGGACGGGGGAACTAATGAAAAACTGTTTTTT | CASSLDGGTNEKLFF
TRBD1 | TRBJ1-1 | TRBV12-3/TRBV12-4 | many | TGTGCCAGCACCATTGACAGGGGGAACACTGAAGCTTTCTTT | CASTIDRGNTEAFF
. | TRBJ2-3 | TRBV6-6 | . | TGTGCCAGCAGTTACTCGAGACATTTCGACAGCCTAGATACGCAGTATTTT | CASSYSRHFDSLDTQYF
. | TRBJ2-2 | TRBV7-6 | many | TGTGCCAGCAGCTTAAGGCCCAGGGTGACACTTGACACCGGGGAGCTGTTTTTT | CASSLRPRVTLDTGELFF
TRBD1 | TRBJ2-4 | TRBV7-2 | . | TGTGCCAGCAGCCCCTCCCGGGACAGGGTCATTACCAAAAACATTCAGTACTTC | CASSPSRDRVITKNIQYF
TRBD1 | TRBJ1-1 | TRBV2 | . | TGTGCCAGCAGGGGGACAGGTCCGATGAACACTGAAGCTTTCTTT | CASRGTGPMNTEAFF
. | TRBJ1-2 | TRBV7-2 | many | TGTGCCAGCAGCCCAGGGACAATCGACACCTTC | CASSPGTIDTF
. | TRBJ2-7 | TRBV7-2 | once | TGTGCCAGCAGCCCGACCCAGGAACACTACGAGCAGTACTTC | CASSPTQEHYEQYF
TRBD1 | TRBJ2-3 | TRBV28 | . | TGTGCCAGCAGTCCATACCCCCCGCTAGACAGGGTCACAGATACGCAGTATTTT | CASSPYPPLDRVTDTQYF
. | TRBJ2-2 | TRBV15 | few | TGTGCCACCAGCGACTACTTCACCACCGGGGAGCTGTTTTTT | CATSDYFTTGELFF
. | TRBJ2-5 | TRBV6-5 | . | TGTGCCAGCAGTTACTGGAGGGACGGAGAGACCCAGTACTTC | CASSYWRDGETQYF
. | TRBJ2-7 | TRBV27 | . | TGTGCCAGCAGTTTAGCCGGGACACTCGCTAACGAGCAGTACTTC | CASSLAGTLANEQYF
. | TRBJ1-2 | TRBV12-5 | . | TGTGCTAGTGCCCCCTCTTTGTCCGTGCAATTTGGCTACACCTTC | CASAPSLSVQFGYTF
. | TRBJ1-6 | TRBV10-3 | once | TGTGCCATCTCCGAGGGGGGGTATAATTCACCCCTCCACTTT | CAISEGGYNSPLHF
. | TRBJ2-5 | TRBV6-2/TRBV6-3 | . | TGTGTCACCTGGACGTCCCGAGAGACCCAGTACTTC | CVTWTSRETQYF